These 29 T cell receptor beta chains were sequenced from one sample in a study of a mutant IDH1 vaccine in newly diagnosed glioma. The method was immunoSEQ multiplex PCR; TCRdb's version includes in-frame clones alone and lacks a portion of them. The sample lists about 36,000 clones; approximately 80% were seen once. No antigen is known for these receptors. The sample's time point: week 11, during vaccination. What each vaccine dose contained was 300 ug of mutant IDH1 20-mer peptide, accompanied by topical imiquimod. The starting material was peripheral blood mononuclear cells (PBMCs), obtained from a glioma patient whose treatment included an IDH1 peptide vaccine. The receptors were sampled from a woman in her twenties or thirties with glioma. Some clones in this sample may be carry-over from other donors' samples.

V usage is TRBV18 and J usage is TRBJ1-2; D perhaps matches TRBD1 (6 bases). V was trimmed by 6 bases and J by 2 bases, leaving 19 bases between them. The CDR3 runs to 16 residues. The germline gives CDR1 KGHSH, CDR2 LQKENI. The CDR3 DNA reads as TGTGCCAGCTCGCCAACCGAGGGGGTGAGGAACTATGGCTACACCTTC. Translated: CASSPTEGVRNYGYTF.

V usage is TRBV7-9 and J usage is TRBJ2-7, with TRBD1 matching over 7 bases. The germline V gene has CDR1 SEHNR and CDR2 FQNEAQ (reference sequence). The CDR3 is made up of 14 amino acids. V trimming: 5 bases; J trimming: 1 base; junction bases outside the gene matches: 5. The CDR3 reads CASSPTGQSYEQYF. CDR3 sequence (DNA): TGTGCCAGCAGCCCAACGGGACAGTCCTACGAGCAGTACTTC.

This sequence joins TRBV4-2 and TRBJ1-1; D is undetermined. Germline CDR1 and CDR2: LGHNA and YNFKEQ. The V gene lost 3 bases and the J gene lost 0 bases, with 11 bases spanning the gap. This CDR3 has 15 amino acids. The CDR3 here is CASSQKQRLNTEAFF. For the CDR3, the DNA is TGTGCCAGCAGCCAGAAACAGAGACTGAACACTGAAGCTTTCTTT.

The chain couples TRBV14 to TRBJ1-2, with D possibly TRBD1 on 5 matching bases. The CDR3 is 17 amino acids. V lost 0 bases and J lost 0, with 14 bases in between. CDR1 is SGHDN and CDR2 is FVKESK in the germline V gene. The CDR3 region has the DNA TGTGCCAGCAGCCAAGATCCCGGGGGGGTAGCTAACTATGGCTACACCTTC. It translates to CASSQDPGGVANYGYTF. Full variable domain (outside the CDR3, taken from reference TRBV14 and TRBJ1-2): EAGVTQFPSHSVIEKGQTVTLRCDPISGHDNLYWYRRVMGKEIKFLLHFVKESKQDESGMPNNRFLAERTGGTYSTLKVQPAELEDSGVYFCASSQDPGGVANYGYTFGSGTRLTVV.

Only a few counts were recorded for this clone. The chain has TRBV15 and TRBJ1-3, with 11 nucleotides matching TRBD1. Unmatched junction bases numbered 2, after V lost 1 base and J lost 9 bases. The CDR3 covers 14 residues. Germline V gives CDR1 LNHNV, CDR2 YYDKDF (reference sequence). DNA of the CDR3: TGTGCCACCAGCAGAGGCGGGACAGGGGGCACCATATATTTT. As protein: CATSRGGTGGTIYF.

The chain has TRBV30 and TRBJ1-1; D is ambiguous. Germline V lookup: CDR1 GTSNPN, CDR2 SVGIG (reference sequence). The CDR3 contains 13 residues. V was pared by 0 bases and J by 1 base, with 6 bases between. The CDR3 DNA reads TGTGCCTGGAGTGTACAGAGGAACACTGAAGCTTTCTTT. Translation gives CAWSVQRNTEAFF.

This chain's CDR3 is CASSLYGRGGAHEQYF. CDR3 bases: TGCGCCAGCAGCTTGTACGGCCGGGGAGGGGCGCACGAGCAGTACTTC. The V call is TRBV5-1, the J call TRBJ2-7; 7 nucleotides line up with TRBD2. The CDR3 spans 16 residues. Unmatched junction bases numbered 12, after V lost 1 base and J lost 5 bases. In germline, CDR1 is SGHRS, CDR2 YFSETQ.

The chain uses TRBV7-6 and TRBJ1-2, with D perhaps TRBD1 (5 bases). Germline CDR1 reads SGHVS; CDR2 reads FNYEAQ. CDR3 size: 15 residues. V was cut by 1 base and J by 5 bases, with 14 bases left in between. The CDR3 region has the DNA TGTGCCAGCAGCTTAGAACCCGGACATGTGTATGGCTACACCTTC. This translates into CASSLEPGHVYGYTF.

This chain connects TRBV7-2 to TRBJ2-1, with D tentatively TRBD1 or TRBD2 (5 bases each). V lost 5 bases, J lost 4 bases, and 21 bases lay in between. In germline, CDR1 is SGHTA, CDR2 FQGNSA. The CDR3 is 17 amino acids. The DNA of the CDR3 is TGTGCCAGCAGCCCGGGACCCGTATTCTCTACGTACAATGAGCAGTTCTTC. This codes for CASSPGPVFSTYNEQFF. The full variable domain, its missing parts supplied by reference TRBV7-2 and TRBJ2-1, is GAGVSQSPSNKVTEKGKDVELRCDPISGHTALYWYRQSLGQGLEFLIYFQGNSAPDKSGLPSDRFSAERTGGSVSTLTIQRTQQEDSAVYLCASSPGPVFSTYNEQFFGPGTRLTVL.

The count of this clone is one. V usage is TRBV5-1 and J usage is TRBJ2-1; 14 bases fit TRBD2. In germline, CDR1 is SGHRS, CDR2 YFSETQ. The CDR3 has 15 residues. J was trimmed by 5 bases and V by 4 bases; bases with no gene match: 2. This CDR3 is CASSPGLAGDNEQFF. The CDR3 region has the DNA TGCGCCAGCAGCCCGGGACTAGCGGGAGACAATGAGCAGTTCTTC. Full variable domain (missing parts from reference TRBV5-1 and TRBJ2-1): KAGVTQTPRYLIKTRGQQVTLSCSPISGHRSVSWYQQTPGQGLQFLFEYFSETQRNKGNFPGRFSGRQFSNSRSEMNVSTLELGDSALYLCASSPGLAGDNEQFFGPGTRLTVL.

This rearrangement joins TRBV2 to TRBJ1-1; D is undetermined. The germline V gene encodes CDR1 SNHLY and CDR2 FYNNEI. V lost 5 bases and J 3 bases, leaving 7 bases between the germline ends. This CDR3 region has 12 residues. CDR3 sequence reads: CASSSSDTEAFF. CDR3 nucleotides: TGTGCCAGCAGTTCTTCCGACACTGAAGCTTTCTTT.

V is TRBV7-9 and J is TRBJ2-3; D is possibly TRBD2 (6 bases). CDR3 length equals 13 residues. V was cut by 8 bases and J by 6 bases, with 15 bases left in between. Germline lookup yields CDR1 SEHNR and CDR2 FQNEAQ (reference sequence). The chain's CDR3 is CASEEGKGDTQYF. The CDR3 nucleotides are TGTGCCAGCGAGGAGGGGAAGGGCGATACGCAGTATTTT.

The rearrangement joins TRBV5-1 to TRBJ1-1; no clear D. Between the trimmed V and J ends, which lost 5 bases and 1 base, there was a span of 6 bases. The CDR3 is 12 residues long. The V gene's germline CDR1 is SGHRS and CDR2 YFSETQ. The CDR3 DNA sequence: TGCGCCAGCAGTACCTCGAACACTGAAGCTTTCTTT. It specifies CASSTSNTEAFF.

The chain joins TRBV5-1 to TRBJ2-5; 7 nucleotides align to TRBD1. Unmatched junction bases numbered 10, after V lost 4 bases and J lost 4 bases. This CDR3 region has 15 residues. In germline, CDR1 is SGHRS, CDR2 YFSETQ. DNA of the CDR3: TGCGCCAGCAGCCTCGTGGCAGGGGGTGGAGAGACCCAGTACTTC. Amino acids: CASSLVAGGGETQYF.

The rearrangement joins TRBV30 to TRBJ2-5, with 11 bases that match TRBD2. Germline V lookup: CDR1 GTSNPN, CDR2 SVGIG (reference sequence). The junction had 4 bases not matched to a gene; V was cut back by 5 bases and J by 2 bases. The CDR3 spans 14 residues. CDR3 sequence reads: CAWPGTSGQETQYF. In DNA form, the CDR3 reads TGTGCCTGGCCGGGGACTAGCGGACAAGAGACCCAGTACTTC.

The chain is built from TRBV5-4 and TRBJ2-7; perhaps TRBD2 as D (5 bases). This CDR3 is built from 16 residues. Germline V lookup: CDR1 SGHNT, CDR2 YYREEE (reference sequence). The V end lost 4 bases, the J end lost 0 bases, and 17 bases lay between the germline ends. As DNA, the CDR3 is TGTGCCAGCAGCCCCGGAGGCCCGCTCAGCTCCTACGAGCAGTACTTC. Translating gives CASSPGGPLSSYEQYF.

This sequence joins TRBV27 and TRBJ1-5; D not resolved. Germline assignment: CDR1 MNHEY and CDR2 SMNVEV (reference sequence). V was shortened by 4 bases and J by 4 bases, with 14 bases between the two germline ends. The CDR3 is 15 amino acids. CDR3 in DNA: TGTGCCAGCAGTTCACTTTCGGGTACGAATCAGCCCCAGCATTTT. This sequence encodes CASSSLSGTNQPQHF.

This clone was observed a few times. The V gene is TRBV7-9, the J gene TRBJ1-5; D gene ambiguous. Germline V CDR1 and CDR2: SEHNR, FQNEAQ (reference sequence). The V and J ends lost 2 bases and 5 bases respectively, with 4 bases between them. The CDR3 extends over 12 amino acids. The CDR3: CASSLNDQPQHF. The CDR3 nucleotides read TGTGCCAGCAGCTTAAACGATCAGCCCCAGCATTTT.

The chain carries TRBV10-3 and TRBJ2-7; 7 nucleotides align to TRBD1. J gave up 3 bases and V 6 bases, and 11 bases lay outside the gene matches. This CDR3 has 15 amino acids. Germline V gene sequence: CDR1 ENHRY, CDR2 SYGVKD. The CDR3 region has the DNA TGTGCCATCAGGGAATCCGGGACAGCTCTCTACGAGCAGTACTTC. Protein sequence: CAIRESGTALYEQYF.

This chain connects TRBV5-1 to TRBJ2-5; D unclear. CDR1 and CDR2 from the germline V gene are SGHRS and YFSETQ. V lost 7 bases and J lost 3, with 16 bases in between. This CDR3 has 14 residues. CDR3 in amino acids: CASGSETGKETQYF. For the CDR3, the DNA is TGCGCCAGCGGTTCGGAGACGGGCAAAGAGACCCAGTACTTC.

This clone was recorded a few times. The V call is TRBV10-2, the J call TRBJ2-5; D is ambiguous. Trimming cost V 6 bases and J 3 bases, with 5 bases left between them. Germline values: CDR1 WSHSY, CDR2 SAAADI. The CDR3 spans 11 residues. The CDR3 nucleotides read TGCGCCAGCAGCACCGAAGAGACCCAGTACTTC. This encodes CASSTEETQYF.

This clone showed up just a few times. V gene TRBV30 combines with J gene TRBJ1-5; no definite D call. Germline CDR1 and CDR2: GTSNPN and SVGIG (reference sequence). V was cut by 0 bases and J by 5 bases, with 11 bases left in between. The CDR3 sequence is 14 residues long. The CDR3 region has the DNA TGTGCCTGGAGTGTAGCTGGTCCCCATCAGCCCCAGCATTTT. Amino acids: CAWSVAGPHQPQHF.

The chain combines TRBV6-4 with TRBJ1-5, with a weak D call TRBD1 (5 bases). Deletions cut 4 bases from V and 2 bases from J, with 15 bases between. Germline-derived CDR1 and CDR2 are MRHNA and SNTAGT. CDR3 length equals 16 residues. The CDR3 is CASSVQGRLGNQPQHF. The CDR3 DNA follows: TGTGCCAGCAGTGTCCAGGGCAGACTAGGCAATCAGCCCCAGCATTTT.

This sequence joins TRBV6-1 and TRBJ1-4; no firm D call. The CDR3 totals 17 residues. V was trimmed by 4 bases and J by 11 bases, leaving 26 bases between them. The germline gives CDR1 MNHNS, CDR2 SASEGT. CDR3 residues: CASSVIVDTLTNGKLFF. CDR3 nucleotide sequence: TGTGCCAGCAGTGTCATCGTCGACACCCTAACTAATGGGAAACTGTTTTTT.

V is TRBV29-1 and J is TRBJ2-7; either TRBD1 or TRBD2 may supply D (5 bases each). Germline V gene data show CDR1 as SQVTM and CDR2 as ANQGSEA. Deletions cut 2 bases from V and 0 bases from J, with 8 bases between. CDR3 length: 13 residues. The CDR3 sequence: CSVERDASYEQYF. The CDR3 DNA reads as TGCAGCGTTGAAAGGGACGCCTCCTACGAGCAGTACTTC.

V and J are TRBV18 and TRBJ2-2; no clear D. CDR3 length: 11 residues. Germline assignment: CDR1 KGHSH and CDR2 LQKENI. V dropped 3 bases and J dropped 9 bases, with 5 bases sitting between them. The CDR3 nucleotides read TGTGCCAGCTCACCTCTGTGGGAGCTGTTTTTT. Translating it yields CASSPLWELFF.

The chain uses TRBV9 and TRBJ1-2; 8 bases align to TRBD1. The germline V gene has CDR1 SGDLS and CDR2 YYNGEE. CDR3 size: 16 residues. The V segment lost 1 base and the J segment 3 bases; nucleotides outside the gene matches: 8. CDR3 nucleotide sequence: TGTGCCAGCAGCGTATCGGGACAGGCTAAATACTATGGCTACACCTTC. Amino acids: CASSVSGQAKYYGYTF.

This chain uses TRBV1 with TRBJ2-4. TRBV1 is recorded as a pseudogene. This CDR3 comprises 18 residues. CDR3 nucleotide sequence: TGCACCAGCAGCCCCCCGCGCAGGAGGGGGGAAGCCAAAAACATTCAGTACTTC. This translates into CTSSPPRRRGEAKNIQYF.

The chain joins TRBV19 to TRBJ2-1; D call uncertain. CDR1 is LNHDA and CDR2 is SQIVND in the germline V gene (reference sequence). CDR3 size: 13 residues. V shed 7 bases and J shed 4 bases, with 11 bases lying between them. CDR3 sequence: CASIGEGYNEQFF. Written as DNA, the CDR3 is TGTGCCAGTATAGGTGAAGGTTACAATGAGCAGTTCTTC.